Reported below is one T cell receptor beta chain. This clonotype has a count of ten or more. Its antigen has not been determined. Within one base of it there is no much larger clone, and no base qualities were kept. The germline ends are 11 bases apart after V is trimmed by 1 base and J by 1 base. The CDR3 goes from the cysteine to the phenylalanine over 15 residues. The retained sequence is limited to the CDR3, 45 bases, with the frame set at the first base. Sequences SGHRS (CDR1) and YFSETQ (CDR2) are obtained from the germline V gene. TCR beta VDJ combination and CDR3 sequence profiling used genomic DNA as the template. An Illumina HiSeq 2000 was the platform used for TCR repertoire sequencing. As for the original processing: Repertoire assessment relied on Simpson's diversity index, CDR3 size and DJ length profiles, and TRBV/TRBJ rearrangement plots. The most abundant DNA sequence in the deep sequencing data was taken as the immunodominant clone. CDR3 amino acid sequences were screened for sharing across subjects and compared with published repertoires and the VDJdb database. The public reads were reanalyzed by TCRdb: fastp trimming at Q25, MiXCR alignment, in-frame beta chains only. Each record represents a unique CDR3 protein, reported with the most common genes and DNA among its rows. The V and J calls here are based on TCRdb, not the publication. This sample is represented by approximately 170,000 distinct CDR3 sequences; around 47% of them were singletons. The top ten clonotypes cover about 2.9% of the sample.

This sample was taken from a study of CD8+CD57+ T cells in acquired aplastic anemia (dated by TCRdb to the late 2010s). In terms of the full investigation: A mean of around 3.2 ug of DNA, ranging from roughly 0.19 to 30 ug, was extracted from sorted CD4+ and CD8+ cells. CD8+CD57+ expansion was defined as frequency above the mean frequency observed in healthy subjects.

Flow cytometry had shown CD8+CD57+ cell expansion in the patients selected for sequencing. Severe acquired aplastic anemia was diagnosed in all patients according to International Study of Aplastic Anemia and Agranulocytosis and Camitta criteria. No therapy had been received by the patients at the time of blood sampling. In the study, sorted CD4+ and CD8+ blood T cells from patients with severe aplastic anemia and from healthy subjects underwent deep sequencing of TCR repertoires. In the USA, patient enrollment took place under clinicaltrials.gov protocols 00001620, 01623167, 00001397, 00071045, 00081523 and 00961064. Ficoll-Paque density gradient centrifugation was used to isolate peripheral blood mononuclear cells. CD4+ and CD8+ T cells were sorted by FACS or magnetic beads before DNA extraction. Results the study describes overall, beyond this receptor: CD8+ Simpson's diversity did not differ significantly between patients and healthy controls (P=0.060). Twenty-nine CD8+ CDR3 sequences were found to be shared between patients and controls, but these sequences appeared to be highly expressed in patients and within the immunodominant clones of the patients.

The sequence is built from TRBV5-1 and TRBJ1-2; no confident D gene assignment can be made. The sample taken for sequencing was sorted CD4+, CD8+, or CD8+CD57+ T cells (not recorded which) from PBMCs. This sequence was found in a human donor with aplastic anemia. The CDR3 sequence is CASSLRTDDNYGYTF. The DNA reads TGCGCCAGCAGCTTGCGTACAGATGATAACTATGGCTACACCTTC.